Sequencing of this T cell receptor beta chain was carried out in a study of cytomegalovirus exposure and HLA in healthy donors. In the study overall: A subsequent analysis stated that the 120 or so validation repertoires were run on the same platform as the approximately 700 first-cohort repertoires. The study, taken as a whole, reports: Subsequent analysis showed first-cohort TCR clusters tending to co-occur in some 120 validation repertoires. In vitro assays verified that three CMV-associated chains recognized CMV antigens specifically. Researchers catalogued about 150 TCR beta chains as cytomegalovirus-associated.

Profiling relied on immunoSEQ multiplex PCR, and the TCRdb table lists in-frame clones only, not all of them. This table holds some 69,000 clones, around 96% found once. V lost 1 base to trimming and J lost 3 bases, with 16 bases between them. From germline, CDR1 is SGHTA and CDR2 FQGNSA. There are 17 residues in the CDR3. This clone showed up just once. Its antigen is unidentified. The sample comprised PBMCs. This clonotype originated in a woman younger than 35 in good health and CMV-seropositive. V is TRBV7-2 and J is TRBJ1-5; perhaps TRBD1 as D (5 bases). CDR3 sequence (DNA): TGTGCCAGCAGCTTAGGGGGCCCAGGGAGGGTCAATCAGCCCCAGCATTTT. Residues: CASSLGGPGRVNQPQHF.